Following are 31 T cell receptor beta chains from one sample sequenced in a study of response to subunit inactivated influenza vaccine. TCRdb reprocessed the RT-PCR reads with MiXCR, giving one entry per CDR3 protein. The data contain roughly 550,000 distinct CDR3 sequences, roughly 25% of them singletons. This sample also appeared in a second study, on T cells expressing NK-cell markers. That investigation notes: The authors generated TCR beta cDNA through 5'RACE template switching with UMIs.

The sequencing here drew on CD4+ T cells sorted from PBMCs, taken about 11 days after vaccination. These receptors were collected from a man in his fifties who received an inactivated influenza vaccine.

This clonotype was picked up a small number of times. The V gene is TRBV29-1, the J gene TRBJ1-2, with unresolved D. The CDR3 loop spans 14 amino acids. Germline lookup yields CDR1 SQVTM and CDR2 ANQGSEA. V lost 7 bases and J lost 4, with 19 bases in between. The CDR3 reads CSADRGDEVYGYTF. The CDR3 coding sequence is TGCAGCGCCGACCGTGGGGATGAAGTCTATGGCTACACCTTC.

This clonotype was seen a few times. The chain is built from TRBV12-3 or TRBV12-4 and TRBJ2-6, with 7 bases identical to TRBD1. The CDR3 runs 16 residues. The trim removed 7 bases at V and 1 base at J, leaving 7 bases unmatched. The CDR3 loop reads CASIEGGSSGANVLTF. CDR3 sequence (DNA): TGTGCCAGCATCGAAGGGGGCTCATCTGGGGCCAACGTCCTGACTTTC.

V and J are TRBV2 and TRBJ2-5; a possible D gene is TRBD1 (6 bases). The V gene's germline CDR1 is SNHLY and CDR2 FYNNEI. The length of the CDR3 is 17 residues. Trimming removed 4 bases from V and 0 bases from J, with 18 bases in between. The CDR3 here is CASSGEQGPRYQETQYF. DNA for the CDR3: TGTGCCAGCAGTGGGGAACAGGGACCCAGGTACCAAGAGACCCAGTACTTC.

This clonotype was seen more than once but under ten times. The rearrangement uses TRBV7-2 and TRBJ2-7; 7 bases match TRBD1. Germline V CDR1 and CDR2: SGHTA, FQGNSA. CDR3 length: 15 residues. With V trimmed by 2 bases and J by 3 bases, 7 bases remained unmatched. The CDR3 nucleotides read TGTGCCAGCAGCTTAAGTTGGGGACAGAACTACGAGCAGTACTTC. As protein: CASSLSWGQNYEQYF.

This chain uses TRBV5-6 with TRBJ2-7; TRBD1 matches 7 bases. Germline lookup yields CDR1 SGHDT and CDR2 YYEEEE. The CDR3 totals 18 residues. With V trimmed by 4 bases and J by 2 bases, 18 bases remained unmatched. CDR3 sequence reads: CASSPGAARGRWPYEQYF. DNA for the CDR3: TGTGCCAGCAGCCCAGGGGCTGCCAGGGGGAGATGGCCCTACGAGCAGTACTTC.

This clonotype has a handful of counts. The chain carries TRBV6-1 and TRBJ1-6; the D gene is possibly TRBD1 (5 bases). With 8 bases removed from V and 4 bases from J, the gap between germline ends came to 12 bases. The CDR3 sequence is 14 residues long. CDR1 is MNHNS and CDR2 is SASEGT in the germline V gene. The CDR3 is CASWGRPYNSPLHF. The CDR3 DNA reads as TGTGCCAGCTGGGGCAGGCCTTATAATTCACCCCTCCACTTT.

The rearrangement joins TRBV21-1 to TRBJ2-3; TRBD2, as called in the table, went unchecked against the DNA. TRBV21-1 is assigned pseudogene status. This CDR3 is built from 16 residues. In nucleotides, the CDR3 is TGTGCCAGCAGGAACAGGGACTTGATACGGACAGATACGCAGTATTTT. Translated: CASRNRDLIRTDTQYF.

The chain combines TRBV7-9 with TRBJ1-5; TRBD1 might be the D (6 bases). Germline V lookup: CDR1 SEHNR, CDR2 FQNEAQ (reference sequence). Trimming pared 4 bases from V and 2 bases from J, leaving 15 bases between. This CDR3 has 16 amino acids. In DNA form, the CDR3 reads TGTGCCAGCAGCTCATACAGCTCAGGGGGCAATCAGCCCCAGCATTTT. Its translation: CASSSYSSGGNQPQHF. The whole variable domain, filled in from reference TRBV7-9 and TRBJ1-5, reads DTGVSQNPRHKITKRGQNVTFRCDPISEHNRLYWYRQTLGQGPEFLTYFQNEAQLEKSRLLSDRFSAERPKGSFSTLEIQRTEQGDSAMYLCASSSYSSGGNQPQHFGDGTRLSIL.

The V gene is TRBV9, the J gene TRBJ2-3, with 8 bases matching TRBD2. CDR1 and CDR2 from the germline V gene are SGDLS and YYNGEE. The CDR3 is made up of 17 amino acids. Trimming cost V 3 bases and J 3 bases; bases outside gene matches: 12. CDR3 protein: CASSENSGTSRTDTQYF. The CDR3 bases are TGTGCCAGCAGCGAAAATAGCGGGACCAGCAGGACAGATACGCAGTATTTT.

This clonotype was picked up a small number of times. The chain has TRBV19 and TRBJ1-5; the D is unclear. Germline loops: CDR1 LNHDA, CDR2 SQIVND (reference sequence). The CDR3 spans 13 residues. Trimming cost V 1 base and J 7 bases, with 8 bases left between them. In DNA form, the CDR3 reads TGTGCCAGTAGTATAGTGGAGCGCCAGCCCCAGCATTTT. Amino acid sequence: CASSIVERQPQHF.

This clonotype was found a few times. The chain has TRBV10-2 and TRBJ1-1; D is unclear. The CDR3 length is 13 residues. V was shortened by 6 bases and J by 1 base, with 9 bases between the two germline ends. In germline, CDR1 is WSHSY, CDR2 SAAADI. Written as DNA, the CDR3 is TGCGCCAGCAGCCGGGCAGGGAACACTGAAGCTTTCTTT. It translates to CASSRAGNTEAFF.

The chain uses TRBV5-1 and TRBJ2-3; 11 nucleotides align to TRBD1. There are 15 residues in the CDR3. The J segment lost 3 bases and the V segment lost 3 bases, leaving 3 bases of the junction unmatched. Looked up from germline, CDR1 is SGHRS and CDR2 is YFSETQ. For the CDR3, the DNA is TGCGCCAGCAGCTCCGGGACAGGGGGGACAGATACGCAGTATTTT. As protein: CASSSGTGGTDTQYF. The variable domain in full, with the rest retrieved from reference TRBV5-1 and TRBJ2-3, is KAGVTQTPRYLIKTRGQQVTLSCSPISGHRSVSWYQQTPGQGLQFLFEYFSETQRNKGNFPGRFSGRQFSNSRSEMNVSTLELGDSALYLCASSSGTGGTDTQYFGPGTRLTVL.

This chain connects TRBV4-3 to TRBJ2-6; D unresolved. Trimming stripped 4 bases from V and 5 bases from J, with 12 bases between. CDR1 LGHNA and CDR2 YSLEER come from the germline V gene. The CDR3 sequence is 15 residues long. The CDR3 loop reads CASSRTAARANVLTF. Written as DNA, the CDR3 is TGCGCCAGCAGCCGGACCGCCGCGCGGGCCAACGTCCTGACTTTC.

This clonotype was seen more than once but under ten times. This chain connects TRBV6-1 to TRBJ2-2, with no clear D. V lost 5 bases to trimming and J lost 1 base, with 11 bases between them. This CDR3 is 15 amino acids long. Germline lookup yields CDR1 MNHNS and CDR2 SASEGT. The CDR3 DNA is TGTGCCAGCAGTCGACCGACCGTGAACACCGGGGAGCTGTTTTTT. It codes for CASSRPTVNTGELFF.

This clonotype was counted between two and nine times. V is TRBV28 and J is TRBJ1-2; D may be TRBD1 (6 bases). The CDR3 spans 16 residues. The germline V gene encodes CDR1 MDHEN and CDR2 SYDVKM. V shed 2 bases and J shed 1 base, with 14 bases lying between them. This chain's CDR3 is CASSLVGTRVNYGYTF. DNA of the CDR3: TGTGCCAGCAGTTTAGTGGGGACACGAGTTAACTATGGCTACACCTTC.

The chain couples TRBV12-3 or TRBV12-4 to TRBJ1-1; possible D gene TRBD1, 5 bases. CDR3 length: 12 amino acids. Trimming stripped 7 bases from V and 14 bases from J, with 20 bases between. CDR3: CASTPKPGDRFF. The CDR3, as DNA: TGTGCCAGCACACCAAAACCGGGGGATAGATTCTTT.

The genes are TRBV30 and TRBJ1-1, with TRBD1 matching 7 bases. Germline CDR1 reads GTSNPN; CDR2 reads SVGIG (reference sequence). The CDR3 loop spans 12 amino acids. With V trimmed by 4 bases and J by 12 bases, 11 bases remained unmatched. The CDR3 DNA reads TGTGCCTGGACCTCGTTTACGACAGGGACTTTCTTT. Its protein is CAWTSFTTGTFF.

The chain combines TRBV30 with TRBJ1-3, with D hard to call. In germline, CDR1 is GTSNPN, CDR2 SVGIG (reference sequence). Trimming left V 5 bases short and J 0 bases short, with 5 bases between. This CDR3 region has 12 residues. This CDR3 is CAWGGSGNTIYF. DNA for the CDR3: TGTGCCTGGGGCGGCTCTGGAAACACCATATATTTT.

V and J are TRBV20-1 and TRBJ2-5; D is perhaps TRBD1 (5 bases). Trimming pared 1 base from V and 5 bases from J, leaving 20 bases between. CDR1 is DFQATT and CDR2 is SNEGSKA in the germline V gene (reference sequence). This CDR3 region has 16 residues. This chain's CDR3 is CSARADRTGFIETQYF. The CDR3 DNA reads TGCAGTGCTAGAGCCGACAGAACAGGTTTTATTGAGACCCAGTACTTC.

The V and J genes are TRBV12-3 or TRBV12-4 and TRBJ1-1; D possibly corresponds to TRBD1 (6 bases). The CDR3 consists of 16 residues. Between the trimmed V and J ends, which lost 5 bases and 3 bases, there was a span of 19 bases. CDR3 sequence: CASSPYGGADHTEAFF. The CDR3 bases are TGTGCCAGCAGTCCCTACGGGGGGGCGGATCACACTGAAGCTTTCTTT.

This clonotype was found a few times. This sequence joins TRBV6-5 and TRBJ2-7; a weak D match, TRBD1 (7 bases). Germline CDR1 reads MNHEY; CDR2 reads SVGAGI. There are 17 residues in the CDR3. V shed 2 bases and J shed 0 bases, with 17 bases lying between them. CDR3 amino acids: CASSYLRGTASSYEQYF. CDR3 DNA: TGTGCCAGCAGTTACCTCCGGGGGACAGCAAGCTCCTACGAGCAGTACTTC.

CDR3: CASSQEGQIHNEQFF. CDR3 bases: TGCGCCAGCAGCCAAGAGGGGCAGATTCACAATGAGCAGTTCTTC. This chain uses TRBV4-1 with TRBJ2-1; possibly TRBD1 for D (5 bases). The CDR3 runs 15 residues. Germline CDR1 reads MGHRA; CDR2 reads YSYEKL. Deletions cut 0 bases from V and 5 bases from J, with 11 bases between.

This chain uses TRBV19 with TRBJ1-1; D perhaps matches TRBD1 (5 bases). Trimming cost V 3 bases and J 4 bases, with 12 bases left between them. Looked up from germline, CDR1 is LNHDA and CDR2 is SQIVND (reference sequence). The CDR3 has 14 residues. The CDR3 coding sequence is TGTGCCAGTAGTATGCGCAGGGAGGGCACTGAAGCTTTCTTT. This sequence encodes CASSMRREGTEAFF.

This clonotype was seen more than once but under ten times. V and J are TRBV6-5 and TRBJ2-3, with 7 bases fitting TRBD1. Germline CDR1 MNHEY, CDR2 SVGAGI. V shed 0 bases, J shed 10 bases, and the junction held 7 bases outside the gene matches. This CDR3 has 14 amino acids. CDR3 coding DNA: TGTGCCAGCAGTTACTCCGGGACAGATAGAGCGCAGTATTTT. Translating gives CASSYSGTDRAQYF.

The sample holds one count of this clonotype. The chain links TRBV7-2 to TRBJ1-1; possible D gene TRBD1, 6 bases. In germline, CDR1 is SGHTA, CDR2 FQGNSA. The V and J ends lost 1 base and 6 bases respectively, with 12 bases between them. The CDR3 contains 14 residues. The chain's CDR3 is CASSLDPPGAEAFF. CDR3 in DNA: TGTGCCAGCAGCTTAGACCCTCCAGGGGCTGAAGCTTTCTTT.

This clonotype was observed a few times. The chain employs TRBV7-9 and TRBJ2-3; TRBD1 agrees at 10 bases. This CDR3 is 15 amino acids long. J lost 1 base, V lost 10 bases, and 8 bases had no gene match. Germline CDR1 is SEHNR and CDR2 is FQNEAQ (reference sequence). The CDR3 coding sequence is TGTGCCATCACGAGCGGGACAGGGGGCACAGATACGCAGTATTTT. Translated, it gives CAITSGTGGTDTQYF.

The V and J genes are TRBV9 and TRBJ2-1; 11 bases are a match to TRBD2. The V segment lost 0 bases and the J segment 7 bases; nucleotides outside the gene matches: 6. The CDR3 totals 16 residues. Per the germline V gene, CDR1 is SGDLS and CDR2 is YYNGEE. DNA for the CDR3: TGTGCCAGCAGCGTAGGAGGTAGCGGGAGGGGGAATGAGCAGTTCTTC. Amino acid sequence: CASSVGGSGRGNEQFF.

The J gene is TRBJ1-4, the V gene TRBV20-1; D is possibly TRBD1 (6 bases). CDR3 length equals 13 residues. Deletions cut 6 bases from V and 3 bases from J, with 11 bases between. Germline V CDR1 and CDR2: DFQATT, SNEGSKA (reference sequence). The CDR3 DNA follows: TGCAGTGCGGGGGGGGCGGCTAATGAAAAACTGTTTTTT. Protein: CSAGGAANEKLFF.

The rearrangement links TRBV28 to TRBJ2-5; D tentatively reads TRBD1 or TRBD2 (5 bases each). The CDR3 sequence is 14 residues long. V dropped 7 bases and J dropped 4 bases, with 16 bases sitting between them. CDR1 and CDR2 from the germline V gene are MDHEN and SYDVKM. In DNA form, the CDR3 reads TGTGCCAGCAATTCACCGGGGCAGCGAGAGACCCAGTACTTC. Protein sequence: CASNSPGQRETQYF.

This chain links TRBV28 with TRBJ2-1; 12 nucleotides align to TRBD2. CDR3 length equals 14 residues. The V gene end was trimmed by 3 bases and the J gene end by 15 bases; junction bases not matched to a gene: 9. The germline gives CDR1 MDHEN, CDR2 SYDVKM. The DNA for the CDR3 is TGTGCCAGCAGTTTGGGACTAGCGGGTACTGAGAGGTTCTTC. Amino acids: CASSLGLAGTERFF.

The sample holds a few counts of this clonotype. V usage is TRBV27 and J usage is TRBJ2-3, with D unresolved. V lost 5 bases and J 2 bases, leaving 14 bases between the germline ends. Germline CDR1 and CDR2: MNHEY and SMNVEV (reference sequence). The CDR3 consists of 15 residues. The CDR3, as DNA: TGTGCCAGCAGTCTGTACAAAACAGTCACAGATACGCAGTATTTT. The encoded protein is CASSLYKTVTDTQYF.